This T cell receptor beta chain was profiled in a study of blood T cell repertoires in COVID-19. As for the study in general: The United States, Italy and Spain were the sources of the acute and convalescent COVID-19 samples. T cells, B-cell-depleted T cells, or PBMCs provided the cDNA or gDNA that served as material.

Germline lookup yields CDR1 MNHEY and CDR2 SVGAGI. Trimming removed 3 bases from V and 5 bases from J, with 16 bases in between. The length of the CDR3 is 15 residues. Grouping used clinical history reported by participants in a survey and questionnaire. Within the 2 weeks before study entry, each person in the exposed group met a COVID-19 case. Libraries were prepared by immunoSEQ multiplex PCR; TCRdb keeps only in-frame clonotypes and omits some of them. The sample lists approximately 300,000 clones; 85% to 95% were seen once. The TCR sequence derives from a woman aged 25 to 39 who had been exposed to COVID-19. Sequenced sample: PBMCs or T cells enriched from blood (not recorded which). The chain employs TRBV6-5 and TRBJ2-5; TRBD2 is a possible D gene (6 bases). The CDR3 region is CASSYSGLAWETQYF. The CDR3 region has the DNA TGTGCCAGCAGTTATTCGGGACTCGCCTGGGAGACCCAGTACTTC.